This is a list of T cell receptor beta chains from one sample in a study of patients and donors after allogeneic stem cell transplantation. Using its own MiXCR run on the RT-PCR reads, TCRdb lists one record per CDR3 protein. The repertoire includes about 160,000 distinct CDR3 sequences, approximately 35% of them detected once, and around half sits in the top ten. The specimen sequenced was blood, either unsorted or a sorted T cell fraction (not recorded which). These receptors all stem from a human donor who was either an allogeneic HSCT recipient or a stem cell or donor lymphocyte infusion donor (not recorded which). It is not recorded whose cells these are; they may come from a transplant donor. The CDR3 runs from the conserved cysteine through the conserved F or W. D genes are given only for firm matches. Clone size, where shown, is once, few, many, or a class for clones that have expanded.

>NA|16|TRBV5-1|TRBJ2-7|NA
CASSLAVQEPSYEQYF
TGCGCCAGCAGCTTGGCGGTTCAGGAGCCTTCCTACGAGCAGTACTTC
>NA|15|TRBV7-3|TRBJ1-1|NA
CASSTRKTTNTEAFF
TGTGCCAGCAGCACCCGGAAAACTACGAACACTGAAGCTTTCTTT
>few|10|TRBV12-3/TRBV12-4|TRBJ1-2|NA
CASRQYGYTF
TGTGCCTCCCGACAGTATGGCTACACCTTC
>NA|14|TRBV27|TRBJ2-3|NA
CASSLTGSTDTQYF
TGTGCCAGCAGTTTGACAGGCAGCACAGATACGCAGTATTTT
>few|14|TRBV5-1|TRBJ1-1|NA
CASSADTFDTEAFF
TGCGCCAGCAGCGCAGACACCTTTGACACTGAAGCTTTCTTT
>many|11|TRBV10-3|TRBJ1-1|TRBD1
CAISESGQLFF
TGTGCCATCAGTGAGTCGGGACAGCTCTTCTTT
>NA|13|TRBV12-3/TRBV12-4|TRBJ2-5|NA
CASSSGRGETQYF
TGTGCCAGCAGTTCTGGACGAGGAGAGACCCAGTACTTC
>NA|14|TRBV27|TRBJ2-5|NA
CASSSLARQETQYF
TGTGCCAGCAGTTCGCTAGCGAGGCAAGAGACCCAGTACTTC
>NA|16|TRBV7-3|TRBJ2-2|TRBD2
CASSLRSSGTTGELFF
TGTGCCAGCAGCTTACGGAGTAGCGGGACCACCGGGGAGCTGTTTTTT
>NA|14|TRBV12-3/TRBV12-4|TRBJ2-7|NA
CASSFGGASYEQYF
TGTGCCAGCAGTTTTGGCGGGGCCTCCTACGAGCAGTACTTC
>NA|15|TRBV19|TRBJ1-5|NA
CASQDRDYSNQPQHF
TGTGCCAGTCAAGACAGAGATTATAGCAATCAGCCCCAGCATTTT
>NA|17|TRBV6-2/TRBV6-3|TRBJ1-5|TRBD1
CASSSTPTTGIRQPQHF
TGTGCCAGCAGTTCTACCCCAACGACAGGGATACGGCAGCCCCAGCATTTT
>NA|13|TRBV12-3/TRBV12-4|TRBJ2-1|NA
CASSRDNYNEQFF
TGTGCCAGCAGTCGGGACAACTACAATGAGCAGTTCTTC
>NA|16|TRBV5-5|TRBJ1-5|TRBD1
CASSSNRQGQNQPQHF
TGTGCCAGCAGCTCGAATCGACAGGGACAAAATCAGCCCCAGCATTTT
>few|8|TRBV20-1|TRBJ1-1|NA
CSASDAFF
TGCAGTGCCTCGGACGCTTTCTTT
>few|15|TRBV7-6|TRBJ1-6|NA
CASSLGSTENSPLHF
TGTGCCAGCAGCTTAGGGAGTACTGAGAATTCACCCCTCCACTTT
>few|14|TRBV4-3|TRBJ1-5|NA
CASSQEWGTQPQHF
TGCGCCAGCAGCCAAGAGTGGGGTACCCAGCCCCAGCATTTT
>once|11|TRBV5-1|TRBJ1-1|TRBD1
CASSDSGGAFF
TGCGCCAGCAGCGACTCAGGGGGCGCTTTCTTT
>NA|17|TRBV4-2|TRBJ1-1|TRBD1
CASSQEPTGPVVTEAFF
TGTGCCAGCAGCCAAGAGCCGACAGGGCCAGTAGTAACTGAAGCTTTCTTT
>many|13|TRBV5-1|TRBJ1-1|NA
CASSLKGGTEAFF
TGCGCCAGCAGCTTGAAAGGGGGCACTGAAGCTTTCTTT
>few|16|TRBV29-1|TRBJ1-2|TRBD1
CSVEAPTGVGHYGYTF
TGCAGCGTTGAAGCTCCGACAGGGGTTGGGCACTATGGCTACACCTTC
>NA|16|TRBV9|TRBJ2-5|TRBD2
CASSVEPGLHQETQYF
TGTGCCAGCAGCGTGGAACCGGGACTACACCAAGAGACCCAGTACTTC
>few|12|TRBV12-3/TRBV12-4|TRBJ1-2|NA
CASRLRSYGYTF
TGTGCCAGCAGACTCCGTTCCTATGGCTACACCTTC
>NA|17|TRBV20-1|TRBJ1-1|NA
CSARDPARYPNGTEAFF
TGCAGTGCTAGGGACCCGGCTCGATACCCCAACGGCACTGAAGCTTTCTTT
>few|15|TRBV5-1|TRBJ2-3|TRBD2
CASSLEAGDTDTQYF
TGCGCCAGCAGCTTGGAAGCGGGGGACACAGATACGCAGTATTTT
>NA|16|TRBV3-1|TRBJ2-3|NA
CASSQAEGGVSDTQYF
TGTGCCAGCAGCCAAGCCGAAGGGGGGGTATCAGATACGCAGTATTTT
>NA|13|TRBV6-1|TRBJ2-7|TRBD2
CASSRGGIYEQYF
TGTGCCAGCAGCCGCGGGGGTATCTACGAGCAGTACTTC
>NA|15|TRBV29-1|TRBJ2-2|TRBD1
CSVGVQGAFTGELFF
TGCAGCGTTGGGGTCCAGGGGGCTTTCACCGGGGAGCTGTTTTTT
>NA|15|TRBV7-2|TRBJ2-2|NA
CASSFKQGYTGELFF
TGTGCCAGCAGCTTTAAACAGGGCTACACCGGGGAGCTGTTTTTT
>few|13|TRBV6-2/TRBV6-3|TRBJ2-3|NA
CASSHTDTDTQYF
TGTGCCAGCAGTCACACAGATACAGATACGCAGTATTTT
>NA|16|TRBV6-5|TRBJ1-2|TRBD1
CASSRTTGTANYGYTF
TGTGCCAGCAGCAGAACTACCGGGACAGCTAACTATGGCTACACCTTC
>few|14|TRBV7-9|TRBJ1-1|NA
CASSGRRENTEAFF
TGTGCCAGCAGCGGACGACGGGAGAACACTGAAGCTTTCTTT
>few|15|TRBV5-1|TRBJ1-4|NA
CASSLASEGAEKLFF
TGCGCCAGCAGTCTTGCCAGTGAAGGGGCTGAAAAACTGTTTTTT
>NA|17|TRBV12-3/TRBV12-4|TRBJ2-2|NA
CASILHRGRANTGELFF
TGTGCCAGCATCCTCCACCGGGGAAGGGCGAACACCGGGGAGCTGTTTTTT
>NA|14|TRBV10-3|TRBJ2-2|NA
CAISADSDAGELFF
TGTGCCATCAGTGCCGACAGCGACGCCGGGGAGCTGTTTTTT
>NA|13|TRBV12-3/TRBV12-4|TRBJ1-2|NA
CASSLSGDYGYTF
TGTGCCAGCAGTTTATCAGGGGACTATGGCTACACCTTC
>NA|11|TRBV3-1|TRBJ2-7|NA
CASSQLHEQYF
TGTGCCAGCAGCCAATTACACGAGCAGTACTTC
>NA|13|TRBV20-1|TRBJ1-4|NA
CSASSDQLEKLFF
TGCAGTGCCAGCTCGGACCAACTCGAAAAACTGTTTTTT
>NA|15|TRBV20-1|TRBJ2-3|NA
CSATLRIGGTDTQYF
TGCAGTGCTACTCTTCGCATTGGGGGCACAGATACGCAGTATTTT
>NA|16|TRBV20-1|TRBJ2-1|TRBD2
CSARGPLRGGRNEQFF
TGCAGTGCTAGAGGCCCCCTCCGGGGGGGGCGAAATGAGCAGTTCTTC
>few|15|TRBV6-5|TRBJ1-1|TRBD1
CASSTKGQIATEAFF
TGTGCCAGCAGCACGAAGGGACAGATTGCCACTGAAGCTTTCTTT
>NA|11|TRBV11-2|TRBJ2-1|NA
CASTWSNEQFF
TGTGCCAGCACCTGGTCCAATGAGCAGTTCTTC
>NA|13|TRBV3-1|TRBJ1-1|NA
CASSQATYTEAFF
TGTGCCAGCAGCCAGGCAACCTACACTGAAGCTTTCTTT
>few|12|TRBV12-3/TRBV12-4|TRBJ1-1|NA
CASSALPGGAFF
TGTGCCAGCAGTGCGCTACCCGGGGGAGCTTTCTTT
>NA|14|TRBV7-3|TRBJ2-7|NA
CASSLKGVPYEQYF
TGTGCCAGCAGCTTAAAAGGGGTACCCTACGAGCAGTACTTC
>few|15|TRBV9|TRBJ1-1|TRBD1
CASSAKTGLNTEAFF
TGTGCCAGCAGCGCCAAGACAGGGTTGAACACTGAAGCTTTCTTT
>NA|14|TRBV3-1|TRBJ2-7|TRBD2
CASSLSGGIDEQYF
TGTGCCAGCAGCCTGAGCGGGGGGATTGACGAGCAGTACTTC
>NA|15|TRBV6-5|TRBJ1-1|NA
CASSRTETMNTEAFF
TGTGCCAGCAGTAGGACTGAAACAATGAACACTGAAGCTTTCTTT
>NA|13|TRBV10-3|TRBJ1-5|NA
CAIGTPSNQPQHF
TGTGCCATCGGGACACCTAGCAATCAGCCCCAGCATTTT
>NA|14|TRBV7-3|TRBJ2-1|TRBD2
CASGRLAGDNEQFF
TGTGCCAGCGGCAGACTAGCGGGGGACAATGAGCAGTTCTTC
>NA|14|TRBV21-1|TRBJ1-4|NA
CASRTERTNEKLFF
TGTGCCAGCCGGACAGAGCGGACTAATGAAAAACTGTTTTTT
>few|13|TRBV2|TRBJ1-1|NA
CASRLNGGTEAFF
TGTGCCAGCAGACTCAATGGGGGCACTGAAGCTTTCTTT
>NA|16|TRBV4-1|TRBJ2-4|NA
CASSQGAAVAKNIQYF
TGCGCCAGCAGCCAAGGGGCCGCGGTAGCCAAAAACATTCAGTACTTT
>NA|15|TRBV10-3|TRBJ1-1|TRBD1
CAISDRDRGGTEAFF
TGTGCCATCAGTGACCGGGACAGGGGAGGAACTGAAGCTTTCTTT
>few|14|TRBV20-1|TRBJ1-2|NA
CSASGEPLSPGYTF
TGCAGTGCTAGTGGGGAACCCCTATCCCCGGGCTACACCTTC
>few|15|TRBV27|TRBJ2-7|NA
CASSFLPGSPYEQYF
TGTGCCAGCAGTTTTTTGCCAGGGAGTCCCTACGAGCAGTACTTC
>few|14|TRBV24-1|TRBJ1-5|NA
CATISWGNNQPQHF
TGTGCCACCATCTCCTGGGGGAACAATCAGCCCCAGCATTTT
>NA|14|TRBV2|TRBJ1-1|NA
CASRLTPSNTEAFF
TGTGCCAGCAGGCTTACACCATCGAACACTGAAGCTTTCTTT
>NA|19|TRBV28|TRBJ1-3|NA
CATAGQGSSVWGSGNTIYF
TGTGCCACCGCGGGGCAGGGCTCGTCGGTGTGGGGCTCTGGAAACACCATATATTTT